This T cell receptor (beta chain) came from a study of blood T cell repertoires in COVID-19. Original methodology: The assay estimated nucleated cells by amplifying reference gene primers. Sequenced by immunoSEQ multiplex PCR; TCRdb stores in-frame clones only, minus some. For V, J and clone size, that table is used; D and trimming come from the DNA. The sample includes some 190,000 clones, 80% of them seen just once. CDR1 is MNHNY and CDR2 is SVGAGI in the germline V gene (reference sequence). This CDR3 is 15 amino acids long. V was pared by 5 bases and J by 2 bases, with 13 bases between. Living in 24 US areas, the participants were between 18 and 89 years of age. Membership in each cohort depended on participant-reported clinical history.

This receptor was taken from a man aged 55 to 69 who had been exposed to COVID-19. Sample: PBMCs or T cells enriched from blood (not recorded which). The chain uses TRBV6-6 and TRBJ1-3, with TRBD1 as a possible D gene (6 bases). In DNA form, the CDR3 reads TGTGCCAGCAGTCCGACCGGGACACCTGGAAACACCATATATTTT. It specifies CASSPTGTPGNTIYF.